The clone carrying this T cell receptor (beta chain) occurred a few times. No antigen is known for it. This specimen comes from a study of cytomegalovirus exposure and HLA in healthy donors. There are 16 residues in the CDR3. CDR1 and CDR2 (germline): SGHDT, YYEEEE. V dropped 4 bases and J dropped 5 bases, with 21 bases sitting between them. Study-level results: The study listed 150 to 200 cytomegalovirus-associated TCR beta chains. Sequencing artifact likely explains a cluster of highly shared sequence variants. Presence/absence analyses treated sequencing depth as roughly uniform across donors. The number of N-insertions in an Asian-associated ancestry cluster was reportedly below the roughly 700-donor mean in a later analysis.

A multiplex PCR was run with 60 Vbeta primers and 13 Jbeta primers. TCRdb's table, derived via immunoSEQ multiplex PCR, lists solely in-frame clones and lacks some. The sample carries roughly 200,000 clones, more than 60% recorded once. The V and J genes are TRBV5-6 and TRBJ2-5; TRBD2 is a possible D gene (7 bases). The TCR originated in a woman aged 55-69 years in good health and CMV-seropositive. Sequenced: PBMCs. In DNA, the CDR3 is TGTGCCAGCAGCCTATACGGGGAGGGGCAGGGGGAGACCCAGTACTTC. Its translation is CASSLYGEGQGETQYF.